These 10 T cell receptor beta chains share one sample of origin, sequenced in a study of shared clonotypes between healthy human individuals. Sequenced by immunoSEQ multiplex PCR; TCRdb stores in-frame clones only, minus some. This sample yields around 2.5 million clones, of which roughly 93% are seen a single time; 0.36% belongs to the top ten. What was sequenced was naive CD4+ T cells from PBMCs. Subset reported: CD45RA+ positively selected. The receptors come from a man aged 18 to 29 in good health. Some clones in this sample may be carry-over from other donors' samples.

The rearrangement joins TRBV10-1 to TRBJ1-3; D possibly corresponds to TRBD1 (5 bases). The CDR3 contains 14 residues. Germline V lookup: CDR1 WNHNN, CDR2 SYGVQD (reference sequence). V lost 3 bases and J lost 0, with 6 bases in between. The CDR3 reads CASSDGTSGNTIYF. The CDR3 DNA is TGCGCCAGCAGTGATGGGACCTCTGGAAACACCATATATTTT.

The chain couples TRBV28 to TRBJ1-4; D is unresolved. Trimming removed 4 bases from V and 7 bases from J, with 7 bases in between. Germline CDR1 reads MDHEN; CDR2 reads SYDVKM. This CDR3 comprises 12 residues. CDR3 residues: CASSSRAEKLFF. The CDR3 DNA is TGTGCCAGCAGTTCGCGTGCTGAAAAACTGTTTTTT.

The genes are TRBV28 and TRBJ1-5; tentatively, D is TRBD1 (5 bases). V dropped 3 bases and J dropped 5 bases, with 8 bases sitting between them. This CDR3 has 13 amino acids. From germline, CDR1 is MDHEN and CDR2 SYDVKM. CDR3 DNA: TGTGCCAGCAGTTTCTTAGGGGATCAGCCCCAGCATTTT. This gives the protein CASSFLGDQPQHF.

This sequence joins TRBV28 and TRBJ2-2; the D is unclear. V lost 3 bases, J lost 7 bases, and 3 bases lay in between. The length of the CDR3 is 11 residues. Germline loops: CDR1 MDHEN, CDR2 SYDVKM. DNA for the CDR3: TGTGCCAGCAGTTTTAACGGGGAGCTGTTTTTT. It yields the protein CASSFNGELFF.

The table lists this clone with a few counts. This sequence joins TRBV30 and TRBJ1-1; TRBD1 might be the D (5 bases). The CDR3 is 13 residues long. Germline V gene data show CDR1 as GTSNPN and CDR2 as SVGIG (reference sequence). V dropped 4 bases and J dropped 8 bases, with 17 bases sitting between them. The CDR3 reads CAWTHAIGAEAFF. Here the CDR3 DNA reads TGTGCCTGGACACACGCCATTGGGGCCGAAGCTTTCTTT. Complete variable domain (other parts from reference TRBV30 and TRBJ1-1): SQTIHQWPATLVQPVGSPLSLECTVEGTSNPNLYWYRQAAGRGLQLLFYSVGIGQISSEVPQNLSASRPQDRQFILSSKKLLLSDSGFYLCAWTHAIGAEAFFGQGTRLTVV.

The gene calls are TRBV5-1 and TRBJ1-2; D remains unclear. Germline V gives CDR1 SGHRS, CDR2 YFSETQ. CDR3 length: 15 amino acids. The germline V and J ends were trimmed by 4 bases and 1 base, with 14 bases remaining between them. The DNA of the CDR3 is TGCGCCAGCAGCGTGACACTTAGTAATAACTATGGCTACACCTTC. It specifies CASSVTLSNNYGYTF.

This chain joins TRBV28 and TRBJ2-7, with D maybe TRBD1 (9 bases). The CDR3 extends over 15 amino acids. V was cut by 5 bases and J by 3 bases, with 17 bases left in between. From germline, CDR1 is MDHEN and CDR2 SYDVKM. The CDR3 DNA is TGTGCCAGCAGTGTAGCGGGACAGGGCGTCTACGAGCAGTACTTC. As protein: CASSVAGQGVYEQYF.

The chain has TRBV6-1 and TRBJ1-2; TRBD1 matches at 9 bases. Germline V gene lookup returns CDR1 MNHNS and CDR2 SASEGT. The CDR3 has 13 amino acids. V gave up 7 bases and J gave up 8 bases; unmatched junction bases: 8. CDR3: CASTMDRGRGYTF. For the CDR3, the DNA is TGTGCCAGCACCATGGACAGGGGCCGGGGCTACACCTTC.

V is TRBV28 and J is TRBJ1-2, with a possible D match to TRBD1 (6 bases). Between the trimmed V and J ends, which lost 8 bases and 0 bases, there was a span of 16 bases. CDR1 is MDHEN, CDR2 SYDVKM, per germline. The CDR3 covers 15 residues. CDR3 residues: CASHQHRETNYGYTF. For the CDR3, the DNA is TGTGCCAGCCACCAGCACAGGGAAACTAACTATGGCTACACCTTC.

The rearrangement joins TRBV19 to TRBJ2-1; the D is unclear. Germline V lookup: CDR1 LNHDA, CDR2 SQIVND (reference sequence). Trimming left V 4 bases short and J 5 bases short, with 12 bases between. The CDR3 has 14 residues. Here the CDR3 reads CASSNRAWDNEQFF. The CDR3 region has the DNA TGTGCCAGTAGTAATCGGGCGTGGGACAATGAGCAGTTCTTC. Using reference TRBV19 and TRBJ2-1 for the parts outside the CDR3, the full variable domain is DGGITQSPKYLFRKEGQNVTLSCEQNLNHDAMYWYRQDPGQGLRLIYYSQIVNDFQKGDIAEGYSVSREKKESFPLTVTSAQKNPTAFYLCASSNRAWDNEQFFGPGTRLTVL.